This T cell receptor (beta chain) was captured by sequencing in a study of shared clonotypes between healthy human individuals. Trimming left V 7 bases short and J 8 bases short, with 17 bases between. The length of the CDR3 is 13 residues. Germline V gene data show CDR1 as SNHLY and CDR2 as FYNNEI. The data were produced by immunoSEQ multiplex PCR, yet TCRdb's version contains in-frame clones alone and is incomplete. Of more than 2 million clones in the sample, over 85% were seen once. J is TRBJ1-2 and V is TRBV2; D gene uncertain. The clonotype was recovered from a man between 18 and 29 years old in good health. What was sequenced was naive CD4+ T cells sorted from blood. Subset noted: CD45RA+ positively selected. CDR3 bases: TGTGCCAGCAAAACGGACCTCGGGGAGGGCTACACCTTC. Amino acid sequence: CASKTDLGEGYTF.